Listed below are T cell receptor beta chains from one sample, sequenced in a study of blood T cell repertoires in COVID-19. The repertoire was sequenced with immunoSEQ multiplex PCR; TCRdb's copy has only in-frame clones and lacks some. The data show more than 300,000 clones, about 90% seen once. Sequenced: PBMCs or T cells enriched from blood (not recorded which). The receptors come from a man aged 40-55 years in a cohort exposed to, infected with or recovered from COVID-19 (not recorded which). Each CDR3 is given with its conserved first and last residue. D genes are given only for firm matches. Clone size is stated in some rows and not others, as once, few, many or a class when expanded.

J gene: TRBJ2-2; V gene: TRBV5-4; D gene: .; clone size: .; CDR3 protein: CASSRDSRNVNGELFF; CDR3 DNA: TGTGCCAGCAGCCGGGACTCCCGTAACGTCAACGGGGAGCTGTTTTTT
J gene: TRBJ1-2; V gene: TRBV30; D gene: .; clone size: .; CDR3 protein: CAWSVQDNYGYTF; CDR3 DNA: TGTGCCTGGAGTGTACAGGATAACTATGGCTACACCTTC
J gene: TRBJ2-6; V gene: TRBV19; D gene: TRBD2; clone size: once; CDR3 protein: CASSSLLAGAGANVLTF; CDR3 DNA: TGTGCCAGTAGTAGCTTACTAGCGGGAGCTGGGGCCAACGTCCTGACTTTC
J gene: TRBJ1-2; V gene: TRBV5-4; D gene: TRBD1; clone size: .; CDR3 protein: CASSFGGGGPNYGYTF; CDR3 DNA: TGTGCCAGCAGCTTCGGAGGAGGGGGCCCTAACTATGGCTACACCTTC
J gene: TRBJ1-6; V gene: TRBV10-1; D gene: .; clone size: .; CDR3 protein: CASSRDWSSPLHF; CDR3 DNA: TGCGCCAGCAGTCGTGACTGGTCTTCACCCCTCCACTTT
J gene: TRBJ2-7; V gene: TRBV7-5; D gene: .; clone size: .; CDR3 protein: CVRSSRRDSHSYEQYF; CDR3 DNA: TGTGTCAGAAGCTCGCGCCGAGACAGCCACTCTTACGAGCAGTACTTC
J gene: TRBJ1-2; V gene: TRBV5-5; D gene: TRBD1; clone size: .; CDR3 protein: CASSPGTGIGGGYTF; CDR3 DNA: TGTGCCAGCAGCCCCGGGACAGGGATCGGGGGCGGCTACACCTTC
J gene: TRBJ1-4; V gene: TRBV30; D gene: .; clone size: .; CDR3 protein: CAWTRGGEKLFF; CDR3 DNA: TGTGCCTGGACAAGGGGCGGCGAAAAACTGTTTTTT
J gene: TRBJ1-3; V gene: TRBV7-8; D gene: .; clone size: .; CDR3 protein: CASSLVWTAQRDSGNTIYF; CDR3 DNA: TGTGCCAGCAGCTTAGTGTGGACCGCTCAACGGGACTCTGGAAACACCATATATTTT
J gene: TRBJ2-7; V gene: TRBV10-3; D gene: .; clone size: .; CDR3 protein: CAITDGQYEQYF; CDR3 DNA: TGTGCCATCACGGATGGACAGTACGAGCAGTACTTC
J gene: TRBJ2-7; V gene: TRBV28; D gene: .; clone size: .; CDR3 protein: CASSFGLALYEQYF; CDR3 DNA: TGTGCCAGCAGTTTTGGTCTAGCGCTCTACGAGCAGTACTTC
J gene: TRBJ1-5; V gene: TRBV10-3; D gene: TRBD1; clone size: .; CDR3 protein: CAISEDRVGNQPQHF; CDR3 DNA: TGTGCCATCAGTGAAGACAGGGTGGGCAATCAGCCCCAGCATTTT
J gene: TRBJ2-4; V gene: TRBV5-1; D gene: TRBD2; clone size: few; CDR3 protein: CASSFAGGRNIQYF; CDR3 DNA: TGCGCCAGCAGCTTCGCGGGAGGGCGAAACATTCAGTACTTC
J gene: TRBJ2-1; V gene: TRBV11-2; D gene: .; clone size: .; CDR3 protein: CASSQDRDSNNEQFF; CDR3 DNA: TGTGCCAGCAGCCAAGACCGGGACTCGAACAATGAGCAGTTCTTC
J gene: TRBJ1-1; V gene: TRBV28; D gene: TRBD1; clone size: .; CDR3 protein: CASSLRTGTGGTEAFF; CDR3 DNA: TGTGCCAGCAGTTTACGTACCGGGACAGGGGGCACTGAAGCTTTCTTT
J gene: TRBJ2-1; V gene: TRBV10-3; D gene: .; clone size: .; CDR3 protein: CAISELNGAYNEQFF; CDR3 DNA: TGTGCCATCAGTGAATTGAACGGAGCCTACAATGAGCAGTTCTTC
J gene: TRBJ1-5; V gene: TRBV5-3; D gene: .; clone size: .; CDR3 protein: CARSLNQPQHF; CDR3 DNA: TGTGCCAGAAGCCTCAATCAGCCCCAGCATTTT
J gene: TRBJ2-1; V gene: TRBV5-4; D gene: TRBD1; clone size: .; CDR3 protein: CASSLPGTGGYNEQFF; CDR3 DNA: TGTGCCAGCAGCTTACCCGGGACAGGGGGCTACAATGAGCAGTTCTTC
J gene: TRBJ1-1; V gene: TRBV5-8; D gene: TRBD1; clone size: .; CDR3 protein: CASSFRDSTMNTEAFF; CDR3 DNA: TGTGCCAGCAGCTTCCGGGACAGTACCATGAACACTGAAGCTTTCTTT
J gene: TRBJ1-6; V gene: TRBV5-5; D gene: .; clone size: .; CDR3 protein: CASSLAAGANSPLHF; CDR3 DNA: TGTGCCAGCAGCTTGGCGGCGGGGGCCAATTCACCCCTCCACTTT
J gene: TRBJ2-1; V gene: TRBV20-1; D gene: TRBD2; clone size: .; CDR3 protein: CSASGTSGALNEQFF; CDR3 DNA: TGCAGTGCTAGTGGGACTAGCGGGGCTCTCAATGAGCAGTTCTTC
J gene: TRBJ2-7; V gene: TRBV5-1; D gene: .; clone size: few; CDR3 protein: CASSLGGTYSYEQYF; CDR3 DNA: TGCGCCAGCAGCTTGGGCGGAACATACTCCTACGAGCAGTACTTC
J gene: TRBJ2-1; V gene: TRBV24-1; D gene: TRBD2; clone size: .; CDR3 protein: CATSDGGGRSYNEQFF; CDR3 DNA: TGTGCCACCAGTGATGGTGGCGGGAGGTCGTACAATGAGCAGTTCTTC
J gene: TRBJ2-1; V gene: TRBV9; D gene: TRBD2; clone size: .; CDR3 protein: CASSVASLAGGPYEQFF; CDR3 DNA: TGTGCCAGCAGCGTAGCATCGTTGGCGGGAGGGCCTTATGAGCAGTTCTTC
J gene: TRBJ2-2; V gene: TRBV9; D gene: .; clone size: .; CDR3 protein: CASSVSGASTGELFF; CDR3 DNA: TGTGCCAGCAGCGTATCAGGGGCGAGTACCGGGGAGCTGTTTTTT
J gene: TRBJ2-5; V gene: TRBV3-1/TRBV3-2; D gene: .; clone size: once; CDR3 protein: CASSSSGSQTQYF; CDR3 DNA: TGTGCCAGCAGCTCCTCAGGATCTCAGACCCAGTACTTC
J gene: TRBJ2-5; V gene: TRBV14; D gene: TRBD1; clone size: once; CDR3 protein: CASSQKGGAGETQYF; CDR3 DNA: TGTGCCAGCAGCCAAAAAGGGGGCGCTGGGGAGACCCAGTACTTC
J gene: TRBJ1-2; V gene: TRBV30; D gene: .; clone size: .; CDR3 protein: CAWSHSGGGYTF; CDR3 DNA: TGTGCCTGGAGTCATTCTGGGGGCGGCTACACCTTC
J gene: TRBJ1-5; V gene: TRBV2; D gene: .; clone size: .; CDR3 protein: CASRMQGNQPQHF; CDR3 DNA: TGTGCCAGCAGGATGCAGGGGAATCAGCCCCAGCATTTT
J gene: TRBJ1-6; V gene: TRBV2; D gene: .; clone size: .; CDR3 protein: CASMEGDRHSPLHF; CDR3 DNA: TGTGCCAGCATGGAAGGAGACAGACATTCACCCCTCCACTTT
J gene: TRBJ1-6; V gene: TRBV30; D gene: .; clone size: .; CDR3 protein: CASSGGRSPLHF; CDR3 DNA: TGTGCCTCATCCGGGGGTAGGTCACCCCTCCACTTT
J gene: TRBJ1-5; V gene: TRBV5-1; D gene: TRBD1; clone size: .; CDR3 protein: CASSLGDRGGNQPQHF; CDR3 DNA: TGCGCCAGCAGCTTGGGGGACAGGGGAGGCAATCAGCCCCAGCATTTT
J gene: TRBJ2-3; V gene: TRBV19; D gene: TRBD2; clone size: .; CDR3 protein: CASSMRRKTSGRASTDTQYF; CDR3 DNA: TGTGCCAGTAGTATGCGACGGAAGACTAGCGGGAGGGCAAGCACAGATACGCAGTATTTT
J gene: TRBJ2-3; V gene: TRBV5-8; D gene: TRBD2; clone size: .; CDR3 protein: CASSPGTSGVTDTQYF; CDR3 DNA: TGTGCCAGCAGCCCTGGGACTAGCGGAGTCACAGATACGCAGTATTTT
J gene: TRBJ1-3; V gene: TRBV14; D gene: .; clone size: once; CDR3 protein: CASSRGGNTIYF; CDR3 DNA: TGTGCCAGCAGCCGCGGTGGGAACACCATATATTTT
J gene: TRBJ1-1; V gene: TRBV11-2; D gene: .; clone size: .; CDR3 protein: CASSPPWAEKNTEAFF; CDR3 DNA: TGTGCCAGCAGCCCTCCATGGGCAGAGAAAAACACTGAAGCTTTCTTT
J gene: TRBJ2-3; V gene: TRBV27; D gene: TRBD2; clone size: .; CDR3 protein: CASNPVAGGPTDTQYF; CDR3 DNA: TGTGCCAGCAACCCGGTAGCGGGAGGGCCGACAGATACGCAGTATTTT
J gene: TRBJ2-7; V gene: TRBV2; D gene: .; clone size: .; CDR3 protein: CASSEAGSQGEQYF; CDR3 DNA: TGTGCCAGCAGTGAAGCGGGGTCTCAGGGGGAGCAGTACTTC
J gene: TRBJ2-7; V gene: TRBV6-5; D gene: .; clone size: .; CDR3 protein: CASSRTGSYEQYF; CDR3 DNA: TGTGCCAGCAGTCGTACAGGGAGTTACGAGCAGTACTTC
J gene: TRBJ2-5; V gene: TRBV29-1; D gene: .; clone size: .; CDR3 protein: CSVEGSRRETQYF; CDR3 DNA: TGCAGCGTTGAAGGTTCTAGGAGAGAGACCCAGTACTTC
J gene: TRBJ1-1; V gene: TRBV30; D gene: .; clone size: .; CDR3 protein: CAWSVLGSTEAFF; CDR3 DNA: TGTGCCTGGAGTGTATTAGGGAGTACTGAAGCTTTCTTT
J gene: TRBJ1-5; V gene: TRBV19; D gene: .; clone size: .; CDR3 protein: CASSIDRDQPQHF; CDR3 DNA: TGTGCCAGTAGTATAGACAGGGATCAGCCCCAGCATTTT
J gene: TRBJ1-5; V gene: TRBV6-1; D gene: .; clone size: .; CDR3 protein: CASSAIGQYSNQPQHF; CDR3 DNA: TGTGCCAGCAGTGCCATTGGACAGTATAGCAATCAGCCCCAGCATTTT
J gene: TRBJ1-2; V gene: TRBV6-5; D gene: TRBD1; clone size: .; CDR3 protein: CASRGQAGFNYGYTF; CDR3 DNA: TGTGCCAGCAGAGGACAGGCGGGATTTAACTATGGCTACACCTTC